The 21 T cell receptor beta chains below all came from one sample that was sequenced in a study of blood T cell repertoires in COVID-19. Method: immunoSEQ multiplex PCR; TCRdb's copy keeps in-frame clones and lacks some. The table includes about 270,000 clones, around 92% detected once. Specimen: peripheral blood. The receptors here all came from a person between 18 and 30 years old with COVID-19, enrolled during active disease.

The genes are TRBV9 and TRBJ2-7; 9 nucleotides match TRBD1. V shed 0 bases, J shed 4 bases, and the junction held 8 bases outside the gene matches. Germline V gives CDR1 SGDLS, CDR2 YYNGEE. The CDR3 covers 16 residues. CDR3 residues: CASSVGPGQGKYEQYF. The CDR3 DNA sequence: TGTGCCAGCAGCGTAGGTCCGGGACAGGGAAAATACGAGCAGTACTTC.

The chain has TRBV2 and TRBJ1-3; maybe TRBD1 (6 bases). The germline V gene has CDR1 SNHLY and CDR2 FYNNEI. V was trimmed by 4 bases and J by 2 bases, leaving 9 bases between them. CDR3 length equals 14 residues. The DNA for the CDR3 is TGTGCCAGCAGTGCGACAGGTACTGGAAACACCATATATTTT. The encoded protein is CASSATGTGNTIYF.

The chain is built from TRBV24-1 and TRBJ1-4; 7 bases align to TRBD1. V gave up 5 bases and J gave up 4 bases; unmatched junction bases: 15. Germline CDR1 reads KGHDR; CDR2 reads SFDVKD. The CDR3 length is 18 residues. CDR3: CATSVSLDRRFFNEKLFF. The CDR3 DNA reads TGTGCCACCAGTGTATCTTTGGACAGGAGGTTCTTTAATGAAAAACTGTTTTTT.

This chain connects TRBV2 to TRBJ1-3; D gene ambiguous. The length of the CDR3 is 14 residues. Between the trimmed V and J ends, which lost 8 bases and 0 bases, there was a span of 11 bases. The germline V gene has CDR1 SNHLY and CDR2 FYNNEI. DNA for the CDR3: TGTGCCAGCCATTATACGAGCTCTGGAAACACCATATATTTT. Translated, it gives CASHYTSSGNTIYF. The whole variable domain, filled in from reference TRBV2 and TRBJ1-3, reads EPEVTQTPSHQVTQMGQEVILRCVPISNHLYFYWYRQILGQKVEFLVSFYNNEISEKSEIFDDQFSVERPDGSNFTLKIRSTKLEDSAMYFCASHYTSSGNTIYFGEGSWLTVV.

V and J are TRBV2 and TRBJ1-1; D gene uncertain. Trimming cost V 0 bases and J 2 bases, with 10 bases left between them. This CDR3 spans 15 amino acids. In germline, CDR1 is SNHLY, CDR2 FYNNEI. CDR3 protein: CASSEAASLNTEAFF. The CDR3 DNA reads as TGTGCCAGCAGTGAAGCTGCGTCCCTCAACACTGAAGCTTTCTTT.

The chain links TRBV2 to TRBJ2-2; 14 nucleotides align to TRBD2. The junction had 10 bases not matched to a gene; V was cut back by 6 bases and J by 4 bases. The V gene's germline CDR1 is SNHLY and CDR2 FYNNEI. This CDR3 is built from 18 residues. The CDR3 protein is CASRAGTSGSWGTGELFF. The CDR3 nucleotides are TGTGCCAGCAGGGCCGGGACTAGCGGGAGTTGGGGCACCGGGGAGCTGTTTTTT.

CDR3 sequence reads: CASSRQGLVPTGELFF. The CDR3 nucleotides are TGCGCCAGCAGCCGCCAAGGACTAGTACCCACCGGGGAGCTGTTTTTT. V gene TRBV4-1 combines with J gene TRBJ2-2; TRBD2 agrees at 7 bases. Germline lookup yields CDR1 MGHRA and CDR2 YSYEKL. The CDR3 has 16 residues. V shed 4 bases and J 4 bases; nucleotides not matched to a gene: 9.

The gene calls are TRBV28 and TRBJ1-6; 10 bases line up with TRBD1. Germline V CDR1 and CDR2: MDHEN, SYDVKM. V lost 5 bases and J lost 6; bases outside the gene matches: 7. The CDR3 covers 16 residues. CDR3 DNA sequence: TGTGCCAGCAGTGGCCGGGACAGGGGACTTAATTCACCCCTCCACTTT. This gives the protein CASSGRDRGLNSPLHF.

This rearrangement joins TRBV9 to TRBJ2-1; 10 bases are a match to TRBD2. The V segment lost 3 bases and the J segment 4 bases; nucleotides outside the gene matches: 1. The V gene's germline CDR1 is SGDLS and CDR2 YYNGEE. The CDR3 contains 14 residues. CDR3 amino acids: CASSGTSGYNEQFF. In DNA, the CDR3 is TGTGCCAGCAGCGGGACTAGCGGATACAATGAGCAGTTCTTC.

The gene calls are TRBV4-3 and TRBJ2-2; no reliable D call. Trimming removed 0 bases from V and 4 bases from J, with 12 bases in between. Germline-derived CDR1 and CDR2 are LGHNA and YSLEER. The CDR3 runs to 16 residues. CDR3: CASSQDPRLTTGELFF. CDR3 DNA: TGCGCCAGCAGCCAAGATCCCAGGCTGACCACCGGGGAGCTGTTTTTT.

In regard to this clone: This sample includes further DNA sequences coding for the same CDR3. The J gene is TRBJ1-4, the V gene TRBV6-6; D is unclear. Deletions cut 8 bases from V and 0 bases from J, with 13 bases between. CDR3 length equals 15 residues. Germline CDR1 MNHNY, CDR2 SVGAGI (reference sequence). In DNA form, the CDR3 reads TGTGCCAGCCGGGTAACCGTAGCAACTAATGAAAAACTGTTTTTT. It yields the protein CASRVTVATNEKLFF.

The chain links TRBV12-3 or TRBV12-4 to TRBJ2-1; the D gene is possibly TRBD1 (5 bases). The CDR3 extends over 13 amino acids. V was shortened by 1 base and J by 6 bases, with 7 bases between the two germline ends. The CDR3 bases are TGTGCCAGCAGTTTAGTGGGGCCCAATGAGCAGTTCTTC. Residues: CASSLVGPNEQFF.

The rearrangement links TRBV18 to TRBJ1-5; D is uncertain. Per the germline V gene, CDR1 is KGHSH and CDR2 is LQKENI. This CDR3 comprises 15 residues. The germline V and J ends were trimmed by 3 bases and 4 bases, with 13 bases remaining between them. In DNA, the CDR3 is TGTGCCAGCTCACCCCAACCCGACAATAATCAGCCCCAGCATTTT. This codes for CASSPQPDNNQPQHF.

The genes are TRBV11-2 and TRBJ2-1, with D uncertain. This CDR3 region has 15 residues. Germline-derived CDR1 and CDR2 are SGHAT and FQNNGV. The V and J ends lost 0 bases and 3 bases respectively, with 9 bases between them. The CDR3 region has the DNA TGTGCCAGCAGCTTAGAAACTGATGGCTACAATGAGCAGTTCTTC. It yields the protein CASSLETDGYNEQFF.

The chain uses TRBV2 and TRBJ2-3; unclear D gene. This CDR3 comprises 11 residues. With 5 bases removed from V and 13 bases from J, the gap between germline ends came to 13 bases. Germline V gene lookup returns CDR1 SNHLY and CDR2 FYNNEI. The DNA of the CDR3 is TGTGCCAGCAGTTCGACCGACACAGAGTATTTT. Residues: CASSSTDTEYF.

The chain joins TRBV7-2 to TRBJ2-1; D may be TRBD1 (6 bases). V was shortened by 4 bases and J by 9 bases, with 13 bases between the two germline ends. This CDR3 is 13 amino acids long. Germline-derived CDR1 and CDR2 are SGHTA and FQGNSA. CDR3 in DNA: TGTGCCAGCAGCTATTACAGGGAAGGTGAGCAGTTCTTC. Amino acids: CASSYYREGEQFF.

This rearrangement joins TRBV4-1 to TRBJ2-1, with D hard to call. This CDR3 spans 15 amino acids. Germline assignment: CDR1 MGHRA and CDR2 YSYEKL. V lost 0 bases and J 9 bases, leaving 15 bases between the germline ends. The CDR3 spells CASSQERLMMGEQFF. As DNA, the CDR3 is TGCGCCAGCAGCCAAGAGAGACTGATGATGGGTGAGCAGTTCTTC.

The chain uses TRBV29-1 and TRBJ2-5; 8 bases are a match to TRBD1. V trimming: 7 bases; J trimming: 4 bases; junction bases outside the gene matches: 8. From germline, CDR1 is SQVTM and CDR2 ANQGSEA. The CDR3 extends over 13 amino acids. Written as DNA, the CDR3 is TGCAGCGCTGGACAGGGAACATCAGAGACCCAGTACTTC. Amino acid sequence: CSAGQGTSETQYF. Supplemented by reference TRBV29-1 and TRBJ2-5, the full variable domain reads SAVISQKPSRDICQRGTSLTIQCQVDSQVTMMFWYRQQPGQSLTLIATANQGSEATYESGFVIDKFPISRPNLTFSTLTVSNMSPEDSSIYLCSAGQGTSETQYFGPGTRLLVL.

The chain recombines TRBV6-2 or TRBV6-3 with TRBJ2-7, with a possible D match to TRBD2 (6 bases). V lost 6 bases and J 6 bases, leaving 9 bases between the germline ends. CDR1 is MNHEY and CDR2 is SVGEGT in the germline V gene. This CDR3 contains 11 residues. The CDR3 is CASSRSGEQYF. The CDR3 coding sequence is TGTGCCAGCAGCCGTAGCGGCGAGCAGTACTTC.

This clone appeared a single time. The rearrangement joins TRBV14 to TRBJ2-1; D gene ambiguous. The CDR3 contains 15 residues. Deletions cut 5 bases from V and 8 bases from J, with 19 bases between. Germline CDR1 is SGHDN and CDR2 is FVKESK. CDR3 loop: CASSANLTPGDEQFF. The CDR3 coding sequence is TGTGCCAGCAGCGCTAACCTGACCCCGGGTGATGAGCAGTTCTTC. Full variable domain (remainder filled in from reference TRBV14 and TRBJ2-1): EAGVTQFPSHSVIEKGQTVTLRCDPISGHDNLYWYRRVMGKEIKFLLHFVKESKQDESGMPNNRFLAERTGGTYSTLKVQPAELEDSGVYFCASSANLTPGDEQFFGPGTRLTVL.

The chain employs TRBV6-2 or TRBV6-3 and TRBJ1-5; tentative D call: TRBD1 (6 bases). The CDR3 contains 15 residues. In germline, CDR1 is MNHEY, CDR2 SVGEGT. V lost 2 bases and J 4 bases, leaving 12 bases between the germline ends. The CDR3 bases are TGTGCCAGCAGTTACACGGACAGCCGGAATCAGCCCCAGCATTTT. As protein: CASSYTDSRNQPQHF.